Here is one TCR beta chain with its context. Its antigen is unknown. The data originate from a study of T cell repertoires in cytomegalovirus infection. In the study overall: Matching HLA type and CMV infection were both indicated by public TCR beta signatures. Study conclusions and caveats: CMV-specific TCR beta clonotypes restricted by HLA-C dominated the ex vivo response.

Trimming shortened V by 7 bases and J by 3 bases, and 10 bases separated the two germline ends. The CDR3 sequence is 13 residues long. Germline V gene data show CDR1 as MNHEY and CDR2 as SVGAGI. Each CDR3 protein is one row after TCRdb ran MiXCR on the reads. This sample has 100,000 to 150,000 distinct CDR3 sequences, with 20% to 30% found just once. The sequence came from a human donor in good health (CMV status not recorded). Some clones in this sample may be carry-over from other donors' samples. Sequenced material: PBMCs, sequenced either directly or after in vitro stimulation (not recorded which). This chain joins TRBV6-5 and TRBJ1-3; no definite D call. Here the CDR3 DNA reads TGTGCCAGCATGAGGGCCATTGGAAACACCATATATTTT. It codes for CASMRAIGNTIYF.